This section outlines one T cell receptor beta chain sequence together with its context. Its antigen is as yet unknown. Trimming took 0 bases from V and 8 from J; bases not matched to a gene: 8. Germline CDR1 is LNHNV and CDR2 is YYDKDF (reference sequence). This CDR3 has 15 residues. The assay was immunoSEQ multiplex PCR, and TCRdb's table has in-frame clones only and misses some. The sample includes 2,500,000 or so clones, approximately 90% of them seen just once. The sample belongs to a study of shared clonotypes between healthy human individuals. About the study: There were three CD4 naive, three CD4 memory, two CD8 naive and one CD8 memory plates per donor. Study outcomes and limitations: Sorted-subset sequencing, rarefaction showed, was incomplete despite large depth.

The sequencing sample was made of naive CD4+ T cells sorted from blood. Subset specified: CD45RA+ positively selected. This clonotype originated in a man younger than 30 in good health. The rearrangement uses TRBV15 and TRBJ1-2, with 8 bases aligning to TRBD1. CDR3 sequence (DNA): TGTGCCACCAGCAGAGACCTCTCAACAGGGGGAGGCTACACCTTC. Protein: CATSRDLSTGGGYTF.